This is a list of T cell receptor beta chains from one sample in a study of T-cell memory formation after mild COVID-19. From the 5' RACE reads, TCRdb called clonotypes with MiXCR, one entry per CDR3 protein. This table has about 180,000 distinct CDR3 sequences, around 18% appearing once. Sequencing input: PBMCs or a T cell subset sorted from them (not recorded which). The receptors were sampled from a man younger than 30 who had mild COVID-19 (a few samples of this study predate the infection). Cell type and time point are not known. The CDR3 runs from the conserved cysteine through the conserved F or W. A D gene is named only where the DNA matches it firmly.

cdr3_aa cdr3_length v_call d_call j_call
CASSLPAGNGYTF 13 TRBV7-9 . TRBJ1-2
CASSPRETGYGTQYF 15 TRBV3-1 TRBD1 TRBJ2-5
CASSPGVAGREQYF 14 TRBV7-9 TRBD2 TRBJ2-7
CASSLSLAGKQETQYF 16 TRBV5-1 . TRBJ2-5
CASSSAPGFDTGELFF 16 TRBV7-6 . TRBJ2-2
CASIKGSQYNEQFF 14 TRBV19 . TRBJ2-1
CASSPPGTSGARGEQFF 17 TRBV18 TRBD2 TRBJ2-1
CASSPTTGPPTDTQYF 16 TRBV5-1 . TRBJ2-3
CASSLPGTGSTKETQYF 17 TRBV12-3/TRBV12-4 TRBD1 TRBJ2-5
CASPLGAGTGGPQYF 15 TRBV12-3/TRBV12-4 TRBD1 TRBJ2-7
CASSPDRLDIQYF 13 TRBV5-1 TRBD1 TRBJ2-4
CASSLVGREYLSKNIQYF 18 TRBV5-1 . TRBJ2-4
CASSLSYTGTTEAFF 15 TRBV27 . TRBJ1-1
CASSFLTNTEAFF 13 TRBV28 . TRBJ1-1
CASSLAVAGSTDTQYF 16 TRBV5-1 . TRBJ2-3
CASSFADSNQPQHF 14 TRBV12-3/TRBV12-4 . TRBJ1-5
CASSPPSHYINTEAFF 16 TRBV4-1 . TRBJ1-1
CASSSPGQGPQETQYF 16 TRBV5-4 TRBD1 TRBJ2-5
CASSRRGVRSSYNEQFF 17 TRBV7-2 . TRBJ2-1
CASSWDSGGNTIYF 14 TRBV12-3/TRBV12-4 TRBD1 TRBJ1-3
CASSGGTLETQYF 13 TRBV5-1 . TRBJ2-5
CAVSYNEQFF 10 TRBV28 . TRBJ2-1
CASSDRAANRGTQYF 15 TRBV6-2/TRBV6-3 . TRBJ2-5
CASSVDPGQDEGYTF 15 TRBV9 TRBD1 TRBJ1-2
CASSPGAGGNGETQYF 16 TRBV27 TRBD2 TRBJ2-5
CAWSQGGSTEAFF 13 TRBV30 . TRBJ1-1
CASSQPRTSQTQYF 14 TRBV4-1 TRBD2 TRBJ2-5
CATSDHRQGVTGELFF 16 TRBV24-1 TRBD1 TRBJ2-2
CSAPSGAVIDEQYF 14 TRBV20-1 . TRBJ2-7
CASSLGLGQGNQPQHF 16 TRBV5-6 TRBD1 TRBJ1-5
CASSLGDPNTEAFF 14 TRBV5-1 . TRBJ1-1
CASSLGAGGLDEQYF 15 TRBV7-2 TRBD2 TRBJ2-7
CASSPFDRNIQYF 13 TRBV7-2 . TRBJ2-4
CASRGGPFGELFF 13 TRBV5-5 . TRBJ2-2
CALSTSGYEQYF 12 TRBV7-2 TRBD2 TRBJ2-7
CASSHLGNSPLHF 13 TRBV11-1 . TRBJ1-6
CASSHTGDSPLHF 13 TRBV6-6 . TRBJ1-6
CSSRFGPEAFF 11 TRBV20-1 . TRBJ1-1
CASNLGRIEQYF 12 TRBV7-8 . TRBJ2-7
CASRPTSAQTQYF 13 TRBV12-3/TRBV12-4 TRBD2 TRBJ2-5
CSAGTYLNEQFF 12 TRBV20-1 . TRBJ2-1
CASSPGSRNTIYF 13 TRBV12-3/TRBV12-4 . TRBJ1-3
CASSYLGEAFF 11 TRBV6-2/TRBV6-3 . TRBJ1-1
CASSYSTRNNGYTF 14 TRBV6-5 . TRBJ1-2
CASSFGEKETQYF 13 TRBV5-1 . TRBJ2-5
CASSLRPTNEKLFF 14 TRBV4-2 . TRBJ1-4
CASSLLAGEETQYF 14 TRBV5-1 TRBD2 TRBJ2-5
CASSQTPRGRTNTEAFF 17 TRBV7-9 . TRBJ1-1
CASSTGLAGGPRTDTQYF 18 TRBV4-1 TRBD2 TRBJ2-3
CASSKQYQPQHF 12 TRBV19 . TRBJ1-5
CASNVAAENTGELFF 15 TRBV5-1 . TRBJ2-2
CASSLDVNYGYTF 13 TRBV7-2 . TRBJ1-2
CASSTLSGTGGREAFF 16 TRBV5-1 TRBD1 TRBJ1-1
CASSVLSSYNSPLHF 15 TRBV9 . TRBJ1-6
CSARDHGLGEQFF 13 TRBV20-1 TRBD2 TRBJ2-1
CASRRPGQNYGYTF 14 TRBV5-1 TRBD1 TRBJ1-2
CASSVDHHGLAGNTIYF 17 TRBV9 . TRBJ1-3